What follows describes a single T cell receptor beta chain. At one end the junction does not follow the germline gene, possibly because of a read error. The authors' processing: Quantification of nucleated cells was approximated via reference gene primer amplification. Sequencing was performed with immunoSEQ multiplex PCR; in TCRdb, only in-frame clones are kept and a portion is missing. V and J calls and clone size are given by that table; D and trimming were obtained from the DNA. The sample yields 30,000 to 35,000 clones, 85% seen once. This sample was taken from a study of blood T cell repertoires in COVID-19. Study-level background: COVID-19 samples from acute and convalescent phases originated in the United States, Italy and Spain.

The germline V gene has CDR1 SSHAT and CDR2 FNYEAQ (reference sequence). This CDR3 is built from 18 residues. The chain recombines TRBV7-7 with TRBJ2-1, with D possibly matching TRBD1 (5 bases). The receptor's source is a human donor with acute or convalescent COVID-19. The donor label of this sample is uncertain. Sequencing was carried out using peripheral blood. The chain's CDR3 is CASSINPVQGGSYNEQFF. The CDR3 DNA reads as TGTGCTAGCAGTATAAATCCAGTTCAGGGTGGGTCCTACAATGAGCAGTTCTTC.